These 26 T cell receptor beta chains were sequenced from one sample in a study of T cell responses to AZD1222 COVID-19 vaccine. Sequencing was performed with immunoSEQ multiplex PCR; in TCRdb, only in-frame clones are kept and a portion is missing. The table lists around 47,000 clones, roughly 75% of them singletons. The sample in question was peripheral blood, obtained 28 days after the second dose of the MenACWY control vaccine. The receptors derive from an adult who received the MenACWY meningococcal vaccine as a control.

V usage is TRBV28 and J usage is TRBJ1-3; D is unresolved. This CDR3 is built from 13 residues. V lost 5 bases to trimming and J lost 7 bases, with 12 bases between them. Germline assignment: CDR1 MDHEN and CDR2 SYDVKM. In nucleotides, the CDR3 is TGTGCCAGCAGTCCAAAAAATGGTAACACCATATATTTT. This gives the protein CASSPKNGNTIYF. Filled out from reference TRBV28 and TRBJ1-3, the complete variable domain reads DVKVTQSSRYLVKRTGEKVFLECVQDMDHENMFWYRQDPGLGLRLIYFSYDVKMKEKGDIPEGYSVSREKKERFSLILESASTNQTSMYLCASSPKNGNTIYFGEGSWLTVV.

The V and J genes are TRBV10-2 and TRBJ1-6; perhaps TRBD1 as D (5 bases). The CDR3 consists of 20 residues. CDR1 is WSHSY, CDR2 SAAADI, per germline. V lost 0 bases and J lost 0, with 18 bases in between. The CDR3 sequence: CASSESTDGRLSSYNSPLHF. Written as DNA, the CDR3 is TGCGCCAGCAGTGAGTCGACAGACGGGCGGCTAAGCTCCTATAATTCACCCCTCCACTTT.

The chain uses TRBV28 and TRBJ2-7, with D unresolved. The germline V and J ends were trimmed by 1 base and 6 bases, with 4 bases remaining between them. Germline assignment: CDR1 MDHEN and CDR2 SYDVKM. This CDR3 has 11 residues. CDR3: CASSLSSEQYF. CDR3 nucleotides: TGTGCCAGCAGTTTATCGTCCGAGCAGTACTTC.

This clone came up once. The gene calls are TRBV2 and TRBJ2-7, with TRBD2 identical over 7 bases. Per the germline V gene, CDR1 is SNHLY and CDR2 is FYNNEI. The CDR3 contains 12 residues. V was pared by 7 bases and J by 3 bases, with 3 bases of the junction left unmatched. This CDR3 is CASTRENYEQYF. The CDR3 region has the DNA TGTGCCAGCACGCGGGAGAACTACGAGCAGTACTTC.

The chain couples TRBV5-5 to TRBJ1-4; D remains ambiguous. Germline V lookup: CDR1 SGHKS, CDR2 YYEKEE (reference sequence). The CDR3 consists of 11 residues. Trimming cost V 2 bases and J 12 bases, with 8 bases left between them. In nucleotides, the CDR3 is TGTGCCAGCAGCTTAGAGGAGGAACTGTTTTTT. It encodes CASSLEEELFF.

The V and J genes are TRBV5-1 and TRBJ1-1, with TRBD1 matching 10 bases. With V trimmed by 2 bases and J by 5 bases, 12 bases remained unmatched. The germline V gene has CDR1 SGHRS and CDR2 YFSETQ. The CDR3 has 17 residues. This CDR3 reads CASSLPGQGIVQTEAFF. CDR3 coding DNA: TGCGCCAGCAGCTTACCGGGACAGGGGATCGTTCAGACTGAAGCTTTCTTT.

V and J are TRBV9 and TRBJ2-1, with D perhaps TRBD1 (6 bases). This CDR3 has 16 amino acids. Deletions cut 4 bases from V and 0 bases from J, with 14 bases between. CDR1 and CDR2 (germline): SGDLS, YYNGEE. CDR3 in amino acids: CASSPQTGYSYNEQFF. The CDR3 DNA reads TGTGCCAGCAGCCCCCAGACAGGTTACTCCTACAATGAGCAGTTCTTC.

Written as DNA, the CDR3 is TGTGCCAGCAGCTTGACTAGCGGGGGCAATGAGCAGTTCTTC. Its translation: CASSLTSGGNEQFF. The chain combines TRBV11-3 with TRBJ2-1; 12 bases line up with TRBD2. The V and J ends lost 3 bases and 6 bases, in that order; junction bases with no gene match: 0. The germline V gene encodes CDR1 SGHNT and CDR2 YENEEA. The CDR3 covers 14 residues.

The chain combines TRBV29-1 with TRBJ1-2; tentative D call: TRBD1 (5 bases). CDR3 length: 12 residues. Trimming left V 2 bases short and J 3 bases short, with 7 bases between. Germline assignment: CDR1 SQVTM and CDR2 ANQGSEA. CDR3 region: CSVEWGYYGYTF. The CDR3 DNA is TGCAGCGTTGAATGGGGGTACTATGGCTACACCTTC.

This rearrangement joins TRBV29-1 to TRBJ2-3; 10 positions match TRBD2. V lost 4 bases to trimming and J lost 4 bases; unmatched junction nucleotides: 8. Germline V CDR1 and CDR2: SQVTM, ANQGSEA. The CDR3 totals 15 residues. The CDR3 DNA is TGCAGCGTTGTTCGCCTAGCGGGAGTTGCAGATACGCAGTATTTT. Translation gives CSVVRLAGVADTQYF.

The gene calls are TRBV30 and TRBJ2-1; 7 nucleotides line up with TRBD2. The CDR3 runs 13 residues. V shed 2 bases and J 9 bases; nucleotides not matched to a gene: 7. Germline-derived CDR1 and CDR2 are GTSNPN and SVGIG (reference sequence). In nucleotides, the CDR3 is TGTGCCTGGAGTACCGGACTAGGAGGTGAGCAGTTCTTC. Its protein is CAWSTGLGGEQFF.

The chain employs TRBV9 and TRBJ2-1, with no clear D. CDR1 and CDR2 (germline): SGDLS, YYNGEE. This CDR3 is built from 12 residues. With 7 bases removed from V and 3 bases from J, the gap between germline ends came to 8 bases. The CDR3 region has the DNA TGTGCCAGCGCAAGGGACTACAATGAGCAGTTCTTC. Amino acids: CASARDYNEQFF.

V is TRBV3-1 (or the pseudogene TRBV3-2) and J is TRBJ1-1; D gene unclear. The V and J ends lost 0 bases and 4 bases respectively, with 12 bases between them. Per germline, CDR1 LGHDT and CDR2 YNNKEL (reference sequence). This CDR3 has 15 amino acids. The CDR3 bases are TGTGCCAGCAGCCAAGAAAGAGGCCTAGGCACTGAAGCTTTCTTT. Its protein is CASSQERGLGTEAFF.

Turning to this clone: Additional DNA sequences in this sample encode the identical CDR3. The V gene is TRBV30, the J gene TRBJ1-6; D call uncertain. Trimming pared 0 bases from V and 7 bases from J, leaving 10 bases between. Germline V lookup: CDR1 GTSNPN, CDR2 SVGIG (reference sequence). This CDR3 comprises 14 residues. CDR3 coding DNA: TGTGCCTGGAGTGTACTGGGAGGGAATTCACCCCTCCACTTT. Amino acids: CAWSVLGGNSPLHF. Full variable domain (rest looked up from reference TRBV30 and TRBJ1-6): SQTIHQWPATLVQPVGSPLSLECTVEGTSNPNLYWYRQAAGRGLQLLFYSVGIGQISSEVPQNLSASRPQDRQFILSSKKLLLSDSGFYLCAWSVLGGNSPLHFGNGTRLTVT.

Only a few counts were recorded for this clone. J is TRBJ2-3 and V is TRBV19, with TRBD2 matching 7 bases. Losses at the gene ends were 8 bases for V and 0 bases for J; bases not matched to a gene: 5. Germline CDR1 reads LNHDA; CDR2 reads SQIVND (reference sequence). This CDR3 spans 14 amino acids. CDR3 residues: CASAPAGSTDTQYF. The CDR3 DNA is TGTGCCAGTGCGCCAGCGGGAAGCACAGATACGCAGTATTTT.

The rearrangement joins TRBV6-5 to TRBJ1-1; TRBD1 matches 7 bases. The CDR3 has 14 residues. V shed 7 bases and J 1 base; nucleotides not matched to a gene: 6. The germline CDR1 and CDR2 sequences are MNHEY and SVGAGI. The CDR3 DNA reads as TGTGCCAGCAATCTAGAGGGGGCGAACACTGAAGCTTTCTTT. Amino acids: CASNLEGANTEAFF.

This clone was detected a few times. The V gene is TRBV10-2, the J gene TRBJ1-1, with 7 bases aligning to TRBD1. V lost 0 bases, J lost 3 bases, and 1 base stayed unmatched. Germline CDR1 and CDR2: WSHSY and SAAADI. The CDR3 totals 14 residues. The CDR3 DNA follows: TGCGCCAGCAGTGAGTCGACAGGGCACACTGAAGCTTTCTTT. Its protein is CASSESTGHTEAFF.

The chain combines TRBV4-1 with TRBJ1-5; tentative D call: TRBD1 (5 bases). Trimming took off 2 bases at V and 0 bases at J, with 11 bases between the two ends. The CDR3 totals 16 residues. Germline CDR1 and CDR2: MGHRA and YSYEKL. The CDR3 region has the DNA TGCGCCAGCAGCCAAAAGGGACGGACTAGCAATCAGCCCCAGCATTTT. Translated: CASSQKGRTSNQPQHF.

V and J are TRBV5-4 and TRBJ1-2; D ambiguous. The CDR3 consists of 13 residues. Trimming stripped 6 bases from V and 5 bases from J, with 14 bases between. From germline, CDR1 is SGHNT and CDR2 YYREEE (reference sequence). In DNA, the CDR3 is TGTGCCAGCAATCCGATGGGGATTTATGGCTACACCTTC. It translates to CASNPMGIYGYTF.

The V call is TRBV18, the J call TRBJ2-7; D perhaps matches TRBD1 (6 bases). V dropped 4 bases and J dropped 10 bases, with 14 bases sitting between them. Germline V gives CDR1 KGHSH, CDR2 LQKENI. The CDR3 has 12 amino acids. DNA of the CDR3: TGTGCCAGCTCACTATCGGGACAAGTTCAGTACGTC. Translated: CASSLSGQVQYV.

The genes are TRBV19 and TRBJ1-1; D gene uncertain. Per the germline V gene, CDR1 is LNHDA and CDR2 is SQIVND (reference sequence). Trimming left V 6 bases short and J 7 bases short, with 15 bases between. There are 13 residues in the CDR3. Here the CDR3 DNA reads TGTGCCAGTAGCACTACTGGGAGTCTTGAAGCTTTCTTT. Its protein is CASSTTGSLEAFF.

The chain carries TRBV30 and TRBJ1-1, with a weak D call TRBD1 (6 bases). This CDR3 contains 16 residues. In germline, CDR1 is GTSNPN, CDR2 SVGIG (reference sequence). V was clipped by 1 base and J by 0 bases, with 15 bases between them. The chain's CDR3 is CAWSDPGEGMNTEAFF. CDR3 DNA sequence: TGTGCCTGGAGTGATCCAGGGGAGGGGATGAACACTGAAGCTTTCTTT.

The chain is built from TRBV5-1 and TRBJ2-1, with 9 bases matching TRBD1. CDR3 size: 17 residues. The J segment lost 5 bases and the V segment lost 3 bases, leaving 12 bases of the junction unmatched. Germline CDR1 SGHRS, CDR2 YFSETQ. The CDR3 spells CASSSGQGSGLDNEQFF. DNA for the CDR3: TGCGCCAGCAGCTCCGGACAGGGGTCCGGATTAGACAATGAGCAGTTCTTC.

The chain carries TRBV6-5 and TRBJ1-1; 7 positions agree with TRBD1. This CDR3 has 15 residues. Germline assignment: CDR1 MNHEY and CDR2 SVGAGI. J gave up 7 bases and V 2 bases, and 10 bases lay outside the gene matches. CDR3 region: CASSYLPTGIGEAFF. For the CDR3, the DNA is TGTGCCAGCAGTTACCTCCCGACAGGGATTGGTGAAGCTTTCTTT.

This rearrangement joins TRBV12-3 or TRBV12-4 to TRBJ2-1, with 7 bases identical to TRBD2. Trimming at V came to 6 bases and at J to 8 bases, leaving 4 bases not matched to a gene. This CDR3 spans 12 amino acids. CDR3 amino acids: CASSRTSDEQFF. DNA for the CDR3: TGTGCCAGCAGCCGGACTAGTGATGAGCAGTTCTTC.

This chain joins TRBV5-1 and TRBJ2-5, with 15 bases that match TRBD2. V shed 3 bases and J 1 base; nucleotides not matched to a gene: 4. Germline V gives CDR1 SGHRS, CDR2 YFSETQ. The CDR3 totals 17 residues. DNA for the CDR3: TGCGCCAGCAGCTACGGACTAGCGGGGGGGAGCCAAGAGACCCAGTACTTC. Translation gives CASSYGLAGGSQETQYF.